Each of the 21 T cell receptor beta chains below was sequenced from the same sample in a study of blood T cell repertoires in COVID-19. Measured with immunoSEQ multiplex PCR; TCRdb has only the in-frame clones, and not every one. The sample holds 66,000 or so clones, about 80% seen once. Input material: peripheral blood. These receptors all come from a human donor in a cohort sampled during active COVID-19.

The chain couples TRBV5-4 to TRBJ2-5; D possibly corresponds to TRBD1 (6 bases). Trimming left V 3 bases short and J 5 bases short, with 14 bases between. Looked up from germline, CDR1 is SGHNT and CDR2 is YYREEE (reference sequence). This CDR3 is built from 14 residues. The CDR3 DNA sequence: TGTGCCAGCAGCTCACAGGGAACGGTGGAGACCCAGTACTTC. As protein: CASSSQGTVETQYF.

This clone appeared once. This sequence joins TRBV5-1 and TRBJ1-4; 9 bases line up with TRBD1. Germline CDR1 and CDR2: SGHRS and YFSETQ. The V gene end was trimmed by 5 bases and the J gene end by 8 bases; junction bases not matched to a gene: 10. There are 15 residues in the CDR3. The CDR3, as DNA: TGCGCCAGCAGATTAACGGGGACAGGGTTGGAAAAACTGTTTTTT. It codes for CASRLTGTGLEKLFF.

V and J are TRBV4-3 and TRBJ2-2; D is perhaps TRBD2 (5 bases). Germline assignment: CDR1 LGHNA and CDR2 YSLEER. V was shortened by 1 base and J by 5 bases, with 8 bases between the two germline ends. The CDR3 contains 14 residues. The CDR3 bases are TGCGCCAGCAGCCAAGCTCCGGGAACCGGGGAGCTGTTTTTT. It codes for CASSQAPGTGELFF.

CDR3 sequence: CASSPRRDLTPGANVLTF. The CDR3 DNA sequence: TGTGCCAGCAGCCCACGGCGGGACTTAACTCCTGGGGCCAACGTCCTGACTTTC. This chain links TRBV7-3 with TRBJ2-6; a weak D match, TRBD2 (6 bases). Trimming shortened V by 5 bases and J by 2 bases, and 19 bases separated the two germline ends. This CDR3 comprises 18 residues. Germline loops: CDR1 SGHTA, CDR2 FQGTGA.

The V and J genes are TRBV29-1 and TRBJ2-3; the match to TRBD1 covers 9 bases. Per germline, CDR1 SQVTM and CDR2 ANQGSEA. The CDR3 has 13 residues. V lost 7 bases, J lost 4 bases, and 6 bases stayed unmatched. The DNA for the CDR3 is TGCAGCGCACTGGGACAGGGCCCAGATACGCAGTATTTT. Its protein product is CSALGQGPDTQYF.

The chain couples TRBV6-2 or TRBV6-3 to TRBJ2-7; D ambiguous. V lost 5 bases and J lost 3, with 5 bases in between. The CDR3 extends over 11 amino acids. Germline V gene lookup returns CDR1 MNHEY and CDR2 SVGEGT. CDR3 sequence (DNA): TGTGCCAGCAGTGACAACTACGAGCAGTACTTC. Translating it yields CASSDNYEQYF.

The chain is built from TRBV4-3 and TRBJ2-7; 10 positions agree with TRBD1. Germline assignment: CDR1 LGHNA and CDR2 YSLEER. The V and J ends lost 1 base and 3 bases, in that order; junction bases with no gene match: 3. The CDR3 length is 15 residues. DNA for the CDR3: TGCGCCAGCAGCCAAGCTGGGGACAGGGGCTACGAGCAGTACTTC. Residues: CASSQAGDRGYEQYF.

The rearrangement uses TRBV5-1 and TRBJ1-1, with a possible D match to TRBD1 (6 bases). Trimming stripped 2 bases from V and 2 bases from J, with 10 bases between. The V gene's germline CDR1 is SGHRS and CDR2 YFSETQ. The CDR3 has 14 amino acids. The CDR3 sequence: CASSFKGVNTEAFF. In DNA form, the CDR3 reads TGCGCCAGCAGCTTTAAGGGGGTTAACACTGAAGCTTTCTTT.

The chain joins TRBV5-1 to TRBJ1-4, with 10 bases matching TRBD1. V shed 3 bases, J shed 8 bases, and the junction held 4 bases outside the gene matches. The V gene's germline CDR1 is SGHRS and CDR2 YFSETQ. This CDR3 spans 14 amino acids. The CDR3 DNA reads TGCGCCAGCAGCTGGGACAGGGGAGAGGAAAAACTGTTTTTT. Translated, it gives CASSWDRGEEKLFF.

The chain has TRBV9 and TRBJ2-7, with 7 bases identical to TRBD2. The V gene's germline CDR1 is SGDLS and CDR2 YYNGEE. The CDR3 loop spans 15 amino acids. Trimming cost V 4 bases and J 2 bases; bases outside gene matches: 9. The CDR3 region is CASSPSGTNAYEQYF. As DNA, the CDR3 is TGTGCCAGCAGCCCATCCGGGACTAACGCCTACGAGCAGTACTTC.

This clone has a handful of counts. In nucleotides, the CDR3 is TGCGCCAGCAGCTTGGACAGTACGCTGAACACTGAAGCTTTCTTT. It yields the protein CASSLDSTLNTEAFF. This chain connects TRBV5-1 to TRBJ1-1; D is unresolved. The length of the CDR3 is 15 residues. CDR1 SGHRS and CDR2 YFSETQ come from the germline V gene. Trimming removed 0 bases at V and 0 bases at J, with 9 bases between. Combining the CDR3 with reference TRBV5-1 and TRBJ1-1 gives the whole variable domain KAGVTQTPRYLIKTRGQQVTLSCSPISGHRSVSWYQQTPGQGLQFLFEYFSETQRNKGNFPGRFSGRQFSNSRSEMNVSTLELGDSALYLCASSLDSTLNTEAFFGQGTRLTVV.

The chain links TRBV15 to TRBJ2-1; D is unresolved. V lost 0 bases and J lost 3, with 15 bases in between. CDR3 length equals 17 residues. Germline lookup yields CDR1 LNHNV and CDR2 YYDKDF (reference sequence). CDR3 in DNA: TGTGCCACCAGCAGAGATCCCGGCAGGAATGACTACAATGAGCAGTTCTTC. Its protein is CATSRDPGRNDYNEQFF.

This clone has only one observation. This chain connects TRBV29-1 to TRBJ2-2; 14 bases are shared with TRBD2. V was pared by 5 bases and J by 5 bases, with 7 bases of the junction left unmatched. The CDR3 contains 16 residues. CDR1 is SQVTM, CDR2 ANQGSEA, per germline. This CDR3 is CSVPGLAGVRTGELFF. The CDR3 DNA reads as TGCAGCGTTCCGGGACTAGCGGGAGTTCGAACCGGGGAGCTGTTTTTT.

V usage is TRBV6-2 or TRBV6-3 and J usage is TRBJ2-7; TRBD2 matches at 13 bases. The CDR3 runs 14 residues. Trimming at V came to 6 bases and at J to 3 bases, leaving 2 bases not matched to a gene. Looked up from germline, CDR1 is MNHEY and CDR2 is SVGEGT. As DNA, the CDR3 is TGTGCCAGCAGCGGACTAGCGGGAGTCTACGAGCAGTACTTC. This encodes CASSGLAGVYEQYF.

This chain joins TRBV29-1 and TRBJ2-3, with 7 bases identical to TRBD2. Trimming took 7 bases from V and 4 from J; bases not matched to a gene: 11. The CDR3 loop spans 14 amino acids. Germline V gives CDR1 SQVTM, CDR2 ANQGSEA. This chain's CDR3 is CSAGMRESPDTQYF. The CDR3 region has the DNA TGCAGCGCCGGGATGCGGGAGTCCCCAGATACGCAGTATTTT.

The CDR3 here is CASILRGLGQGAREQYF. The CDR3 nucleotides read TGTGCCAGCATCCTACGAGGGTTGGGACAGGGGGCGCGAGAGCAGTACTTC. The V call is TRBV5-6, the J call TRBJ2-7, with TRBD1 matching 12 bases. The CDR3 extends over 17 amino acids. J was trimmed by 7 bases and V by 6 bases; bases with no gene match: 17. Germline V gene data show CDR1 as SGHDT and CDR2 as YYEEEE.

The rearrangement links TRBV24-1 to TRBJ2-7; 10 nucleotides match TRBD2. Germline CDR1 and CDR2: KGHDR and SFDVKD. The CDR3 spans 18 residues. Trimming at V came to 5 bases and at J to 5 bases, leaving 17 bases not matched to a gene. The CDR3 protein is CATSGGEASGGPSHEQYF. CDR3 nucleotide sequence: TGTGCCACCAGTGGCGGAGAGGCTAGCGGGGGCCCATCCCACGAGCAGTACTTC.

V is TRBV10-3 and J is TRBJ2-3; 7 positions match TRBD2. CDR1 ENHRY and CDR2 SYGVKD come from the germline V gene. The CDR3 has 13 residues. The V gene end was trimmed by 10 bases and the J gene end by 1 base; junction bases not matched to a gene: 5. DNA of the CDR3: TGTGCCACCACCCGGGAGGGCACAGATACGCAGTATTTT. Its protein is CATTREGTDTQYF.

This clone is a singleton in its sample. The chain joins TRBV7-2 to TRBJ2-7; 9 nucleotides line up with TRBD1. Germline lookup yields CDR1 SGHTA and CDR2 FQGNSA. The junction had 8 bases not matched to a gene; V was cut back by 4 bases and J by 4 bases. This CDR3 region has 15 residues. DNA for the CDR3: TGTGCCAGCAGCTCCCAACAGGGGGCGGAGTACGAGCAGTACTTC. Translated, it gives CASSSQQGAEYEQYF.

The V gene is TRBV19, the J gene TRBJ1-2; 8 nucleotides align to TRBD1. Germline lookup yields CDR1 LNHDA and CDR2 SQIVND (reference sequence). J gave up 6 bases and V 5 bases, and 8 bases lay outside the gene matches. The CDR3 loop spans 14 amino acids. CDR3 sequence reads: CASSPTGQVDGYTF. The CDR3 region has the DNA TGTGCCAGTAGTCCAACGGGACAGGTCGATGGCTACACCTTC.

This clone has a handful of counts. V gene TRBV5-4 combines with J gene TRBJ1-2; 7 bases match TRBD1. Germline V gives CDR1 SGHNT, CDR2 YYREEE (reference sequence). The CDR3 covers 15 residues. V was clipped by 0 bases and J by 7 bases; unmatched bases: 9. Here the CDR3 reads CASSLGRQGKVGYTF. CDR3 DNA sequence: TGTGCCAGCAGCTTGGGCCGACAGGGTAAAGTTGGCTACACCTTC.